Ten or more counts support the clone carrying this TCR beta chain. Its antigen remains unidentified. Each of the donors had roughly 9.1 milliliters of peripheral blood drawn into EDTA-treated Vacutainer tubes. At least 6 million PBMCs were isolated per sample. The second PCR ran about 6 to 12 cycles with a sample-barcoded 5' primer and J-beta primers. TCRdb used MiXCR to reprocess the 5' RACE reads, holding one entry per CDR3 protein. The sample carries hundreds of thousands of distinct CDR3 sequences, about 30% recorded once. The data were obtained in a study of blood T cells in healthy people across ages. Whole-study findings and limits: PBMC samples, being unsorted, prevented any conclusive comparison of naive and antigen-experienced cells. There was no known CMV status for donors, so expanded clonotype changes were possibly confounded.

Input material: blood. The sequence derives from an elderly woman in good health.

The CDR3 DNA sequence: TGTGCCAGCAGCAGAGCGGGGTATGAGCAGTTCTTC. Translating it yields CASSRAGYEQFF. This rearrangement joins TRBV7-9 to TRBJ2-1; the match to TRBD2 covers 7 bases. There are 12 residues in the CDR3. Germline lookup yields CDR1 SEHNR and CDR2 FQNEAQ (reference sequence). J was trimmed by 8 bases and V by 5 bases; bases with no gene match: 3.